The source of this T cell receptor (beta chain) is a study of CD8 T cells in Susac syndrome. Reverse transcription of roughly 0.5 to 1 ug RNA used random hexamers. TCRdb re-analysed the immunoSEQ multiplex PCR reads in MiXCR, keeping a single row per CDR3 protein. Among 150,000 to 200,000 distinct CDR3 sequences listed, around 94% were seen once. The V end was cut by 5 bases, the J end by 0 bases, with 10 bases between. Germline V gene data show CDR1 as SQVTM and CDR2 as ANQGSEA. This CDR3 is built from 13 residues. V usage is TRBV29-1 and J usage is TRBJ2-5; maybe TRBD1 (7 bases). This receptor was taken from a human donor in good health. Sequenced input: CD4+ T cells from PBMCs. The CDR3 spells CSVRRGHQETQYF. DNA for the CDR3: TGCAGCGTTAGGAGGGGGCACCAAGAGACCCAGTACTTC. Full variable domain (missing parts from reference TRBV29-1 and TRBJ2-5): SAVISQKPSRDICQRGTSLTIQCQVDSQVTMMFWYRQQPGQSLTLIATANQGSEATYESGFVIDKFPISRPNLTFSTLTVSNMSPEDSSIYLCSVRRGHQETQYFGPGTRLLVL.